These 10 T cell receptor beta chains were sequenced from one sample in a study of blood T cell repertoires in COVID-19. Data came from immunoSEQ multiplex PCR; TCRdb stores just in-frame clones and leaves some out. Among about 220,000 clones listed, approximately 81% were seen once. Sequencing used peripheral blood. These receptors were collected from a woman of 80 years or more with acute or convalescent COVID-19.

The chain is built from TRBV4-1 and TRBJ2-1, with 7 bases aligning to TRBD1. V lost 2 bases and J lost 10; bases outside the gene matches: 5. Germline V CDR1 and CDR2: MGHRA, YSYEKL. The CDR3 contains 13 residues. The CDR3 DNA is TGCGCCAGCAGCCAACCGTCGACAGGGGAGCAGTTCTTC. Translating it yields CASSQPSTGEQFF.

The chain uses TRBV3-1 (or the pseudogene TRBV3-2) and TRBJ2-2, with 8 bases aligning to TRBD1. Germline CDR1 and CDR2: LGHDT and YNNKEL (reference sequence). The CDR3 is 16 residues long. V was pared by 2 bases and J by 4 bases, with 6 bases of the junction left unmatched. The CDR3 DNA is TGTGCCAGCAGCCAATCGCGCAGGGGGCTCACCGGGGAGCTGTTTTTT. Its translation is CASSQSRRGLTGELFF.

The V call is TRBV14, the J call TRBJ1-6; the D is unclear. The CDR3 has 14 residues. V was trimmed by 0 bases and J by 10 bases, leaving 10 bases between them. CDR1 and CDR2 from the germline V gene are SGHDN and FVKESK. For the CDR3, the DNA is TGTGCCAGCAGCCAAGATTCCCTTCGGTCACCCCTCCACTTT. It encodes CASSQDSLRSPLHF.

The gene calls are TRBV2 and TRBJ2-3; TRBD1 might be the D (8 bases). Germline CDR1 SNHLY, CDR2 FYNNEI. The CDR3 has 15 residues. Between the trimmed V and J ends, which lost 5 bases and 3 bases, there was a span of 15 bases. The CDR3 spells CASSPDRGGTDTQYF. CDR3 bases: TGTGCCAGCAGTCCCGACAGGGGAGGGACAGATACGCAGTATTTT.

Concerning this clone: A read error may explain this, as a much larger clone is one base away. V and J are TRBV7-9 and TRBJ2-3, with 13 bases identical to TRBD2. V dropped 5 bases and J dropped 4; count of bases not matched to a gene: 6. Germline V gene lookup returns CDR1 SEHNR and CDR2 FQNEAQ (reference sequence). This CDR3 spans 16 amino acids. The CDR3 sequence is CASSQGLAGVADTQYF. In nucleotides, the CDR3 is TGTGCCAGCAGCCAAGGACTAGCGGGGGTCGCAGATACGCAGTATTTT.

This sequence joins TRBV7-9 and TRBJ2-7, with D unclear. V was pared by 7 bases and J by 4 bases, with 8 bases between. This CDR3 region has 11 residues. CDR1 and CDR2 from the germline V gene are SEHNR and FQNEAQ (reference sequence). DNA of the CDR3: TGTGCCAGCACCACTCTTTACGAGCAGTACTTC. Protein sequence: CASTTLYEQYF.

The chain is built from TRBV30 and TRBJ1-1; TRBD1 aligns across 8 bases. In germline, CDR1 is GTSNPN, CDR2 SVGIG (reference sequence). The CDR3 length is 11 residues. V was pared by 8 bases and J by 4 bases, with 3 bases of the junction left unmatched. The CDR3 DNA reads as TGTGCCGCCGACAGGGGCACTGAAGCTTTCTTT. It yields the protein CAADRGTEAFF. Together with reference TRBV30 and TRBJ1-1, the CDR3 gives the full variable domain: SQTIHQWPATLVQPVGSPLSLECTVEGTSNPNLYWYRQAAGRGLQLLFYSVGIGQISSEVPQNLSASRPQDRQFILSSKKLLLSDSGFYLCAADRGTEAFFGQGTRLTVV.

The rearrangement joins TRBV19 to TRBJ2-6; maybe TRBD2 (6 bases). V dropped 5 bases and J dropped 4 bases, with 12 bases sitting between them. The CDR3 totals 15 residues. Per germline, CDR1 LNHDA and CDR2 SQIVND (reference sequence). The chain's CDR3 is CASSYTGDGANVLTF. The CDR3 coding sequence is TGTGCCAGTAGTTATACGGGGGACGGGGCCAACGTCCTGACTTTC. The full variable domain, its missing parts supplied by reference TRBV19 and TRBJ2-6, is DGGITQSPKYLFRKEGQNVTLSCEQNLNHDAMYWYRQDPGQGLRLIYYSQIVNDFQKGDIAEGYSVSREKKESFPLTVTSAQKNPTAFYLCASSYTGDGANVLTFGAGSRLTVL.

Here the CDR3 reads CASSLSVSGRGHEQFF. Here the CDR3 DNA reads TGCGCCAGCAGCCTGTCAGTCAGCGGGCGGGGACATGAGCAGTTCTTC. The J gene is TRBJ2-1, the V gene TRBV4-1; weak D call: TRBD2 (6 bases). CDR1 is MGHRA and CDR2 is YSYEKL in the germline V gene. This CDR3 region has 16 residues. V was shortened by 4 bases and J by 8 bases, with 21 bases between the two germline ends.

This clone appeared a single time. The chain couples TRBV28 to TRBJ1-4, with 7 bases aligning to TRBD1. The trim removed 6 bases at V and 4 bases at J, leaving 5 bases unmatched. The CDR3 totals 14 residues. From germline, CDR1 is MDHEN and CDR2 SYDVKM. The CDR3 sequence: CASRVTGRNEKLFF. The CDR3 nucleotides are TGTGCCAGCAGGGTGACAGGGCGTAATGAAAAACTGTTTTTT.